This T cell receptor beta chain appears in the sequencing data of a study of OX40 agonist ivuxolimab in advanced cancers. Study overall: An agonistic anti-OX40 (CD134) antibody, ivuxolimab, was used to treat the patients. Averaging around 60 years in age, with a range of about 23 to 85, the cohort was about 83% male.

Generated by immunoSEQ multiplex PCR, the TCRdb table keeps only in-frame clones and is missing some. The sample has 75,000 to 80,000 clones, 65% to 85% seen once. Study-level results: Researchers report that CD8+ T cells had, on average, more expanded clones than CD4+.

The germline V gene has CDR1 SQVTM and CDR2 ANQGSEA. V shed 5 bases, J shed 4 bases, and the junction held 9 bases outside the gene matches. The CDR3 covers 14 residues. In the case of this clone: The target antigen is unknown. Other DNA sequences in the same sample also yield this CDR3.

The rearrangement links TRBV29-1 to TRBJ2-3; 7 bases agree with TRBD2. Sample: CD4+ or CD8+ T cells sorted from blood, taken in a trial of the OX40 agonist ivuxolimab. This clonotype was obtained from an adult with an advanced solid tumor such as melanoma, head and neck, liver or kidney cancer. CDR3 sequence (DNA): TGCAGCGTTACCAGGACGGGGGGAGCAGATACGCAGTATTTT. It encodes CSVTRTGGADTQYF.